The 25 T cell receptor beta chains below all came from one sample that was sequenced in a study of OX40 agonist ivuxolimab in advanced cancers. Assay: immunoSEQ multiplex PCR; the TCRdb copy retains only in-frame clones and omits some. Found here are 60,000 to 85,000 clones, just under 90% of them singletons; the top ten hold around 2.4%. The sample was CD4+ or CD8+ T cells sorted from blood, taken in a trial of the OX40 agonist ivuxolimab. Source of these receptors: an adult with an advanced solid tumor such as melanoma, head and neck, liver or kidney cancer.

V and J are TRBV30 and TRBJ1-2; TRBD1 aligns across 11 bases. The V gene end was trimmed by 1 base and the J gene end by 3 bases; junction bases not matched to a gene: 10. The CDR3 is 17 amino acids. CDR1 is GTSNPN and CDR2 is SVGIG in the germline V gene (reference sequence). The CDR3 sequence: CAWSAEPGQGVHYGYTF. CDR3 nucleotide sequence: TGTGCCTGGAGTGCGGAACCGGGACAGGGGGTTCACTATGGCTACACCTTC.

The rearrangement uses TRBV5-1 and TRBJ2-3; D is possibly TRBD2 (6 bases). With 5 bases removed from V and 2 bases from J, the gap between germline ends came to 12 bases. CDR3 size: 14 residues. CDR1 and CDR2 (germline): SGHRS, YFSETQ. For the CDR3, the DNA is TGCGCCAGCAGTACCCGGGGGAACACAGATACGCAGTATTTT. Protein product: CASSTRGNTDTQYF.

This rearrangement joins TRBV18 to TRBJ1-2; tentative D call: TRBD1 (6 bases). This CDR3 is 15 amino acids long. In germline, CDR1 is KGHSH, CDR2 LQKENI. Trimming left V 6 bases short and J 4 bases short, with 18 bases between. The CDR3 spells CASSQNPQGSYGYTF. CDR3 nucleotide sequence: TGTGCCAGCTCCCAAAACCCCCAGGGGAGCTATGGCTACACCTTC. Full variable domain (rest looked up from reference TRBV18 and TRBJ1-2): NAGVMQNPRHLVRRRGQEARLRCSPMKGHSHVYWYRQLPEEGLKFMVYLQKENIIDESGMPKERFSAEFPKEGPSILRIQQVVRGDSAAYFCASSQNPQGSYGYTFGSGTRLTVV.

CDR3 coding DNA: TGTGCCAGCAGTTACACACGGAACACTGAAGCTTTCTTT. Amino acids: CASSYTRNTEAFF. The rearrangement links TRBV2 to TRBJ1-1, with unresolved D. Trimming stripped 5 bases from V and 1 base from J, with 8 bases between. This CDR3 has 13 residues. CDR1 and CDR2 from the germline V gene are SNHLY and FYNNEI.

V and J are TRBV19 and TRBJ2-2, with D maybe TRBD1 (6 bases). The CDR3 sequence is 14 residues long. Germline V gives CDR1 LNHDA, CDR2 SQIVND (reference sequence). The germline V and J ends were trimmed by 5 bases and 6 bases, with 13 bases remaining between them. CDR3 nucleotide sequence: TGTGCCAGTAGTTCCCGACAGGCTCCCGGGGAGCTGTTTTTT. This codes for CASSSRQAPGELFF.

The J gene is TRBJ2-7, the V gene TRBV5-5; weak D call: TRBD1 (5 bases). This CDR3 spans 14 amino acids. Trimming stripped 0 bases from V and 6 bases from J, with 13 bases between. Germline V CDR1 and CDR2: SGHKS, YYEKEE (reference sequence). CDR3: CASSLAPRALEQYF. CDR3 nucleotides: TGTGCCAGCAGCTTGGCCCCCAGGGCTCTCGAGCAGTACTTC.

V gene TRBV5-1 combines with J gene TRBJ2-2; 7 bases are a match to TRBD1. J lost 0 bases, V lost 4 bases, and 3 bases had no gene match. Germline CDR1 reads SGHRS; CDR2 reads YFSETQ. The CDR3 runs 15 residues. The CDR3 is CASSVGQTNTGELFF. The CDR3 bases are TGCGCCAGCAGCGTGGGACAGACGAACACCGGGGAGCTGTTTTTT.

The rearrangement joins TRBV11-3 to TRBJ2-5; TRBD2 aligns across 7 bases. Germline V lookup: CDR1 SGHNT, CDR2 YENEEA. Trimming at V came to 5 bases and at J to 1 base, leaving 1 base not matched to a gene. The CDR3 totals 13 residues. The CDR3: CASSLAVQETQYF. The CDR3, as DNA: TGTGCCAGCAGCCTAGCGGTCCAAGAGACCCAGTACTTC.

The rearrangement links TRBV5-1 to TRBJ1-2; 9 nucleotides line up with TRBD1. Germline V lookup: CDR1 SGHRS, CDR2 YFSETQ. Unmatched junction bases numbered 15, after V lost 5 bases and J lost 4 bases. The CDR3 consists of 17 residues. CDR3 nucleotide sequence: TGCGCCAGCAGAGCCGGGACAGGGCCGCATGTTGGCTATGGCTACACCTTC. Translated: CASRAGTGPHVGYGYTF.

The chain is built from TRBV28 and TRBJ1-3, with D perhaps TRBD1 (6 bases). Trimming took 5 bases from V and 0 from J, leaving 23 bases between them. Germline V gives CDR1 MDHEN, CDR2 SYDVKM. The CDR3 consists of 19 residues. The CDR3 loop is CASSPPGQTTLDSGNTIYF. The CDR3 coding sequence is TGTGCCAGCAGTCCACCGGGACAAACCACCCTAGACTCTGGAAACACCATATATTTT.

The J gene is TRBJ2-1, the V gene TRBV5-1, with 8 bases fitting TRBD2. The ends lost 1 base at V and 9 bases at J; junction bases unmatched: 3. There are 13 residues in the CDR3. CDR1 and CDR2 (germline): SGHRS, YFSETQ. CDR3 region: CASSLTSGGEQFF. Here the CDR3 DNA reads TGCGCCAGCAGCTTGACTAGCGGTGGTGAGCAGTTCTTC.

The chain has TRBV19 and TRBJ2-2; D is possibly TRBD1 or TRBD2 (5 bases each). The CDR3 is 13 residues long. The V and J ends lost 8 bases and 5 bases respectively, with 12 bases between them. Germline-derived CDR1 and CDR2 are LNHDA and SQIVND (reference sequence). The CDR3 region is CASSPGGTGELFF. Written as DNA, the CDR3 is TGTGCCAGTTCCCCTGGGGGTACCGGGGAGCTGTTTTTT.

The chain has TRBV5-1 and TRBJ1-3; 9 bases agree with TRBD1. The CDR3 sequence is 17 residues long. Per the germline V gene, CDR1 is SGHRS and CDR2 is YFSETQ. V lost 4 bases and J lost 4; bases outside the gene matches: 12. In nucleotides, the CDR3 is TGCGCCAGCAGCCTGAGTCCCGGGACAGGGTGGGGAAACACCATATATTTT. The encoded protein is CASSLSPGTGWGNTIYF.

This chain joins TRBV9 and TRBJ2-5; 8 positions match TRBD2. Trimming cost V 0 bases and J 3 bases; bases outside gene matches: 1. This CDR3 contains 14 residues. CDR1 SGDLS and CDR2 YYNGEE come from the germline V gene. The CDR3 is CASSVALAEETQYF. The CDR3, as DNA: TGTGCCAGCAGCGTAGCACTAGCGGAAGAGACCCAGTACTTC. Full variable domain (outside the CDR3, taken from reference TRBV9 and TRBJ2-5): DSGVTQTPKHLITATGQRVTLRCSPRSGDLSVYWYQQSLDQGLQFLIQYYNGEERAKGNILERFSAQQFPDLHSELNLSSLELGDSALYFCASSVALAEETQYFGPGTRLLVL.

The rearrangement uses TRBV9 and TRBJ2-3; no reliable D call. CDR1 is SGDLS and CDR2 is YYNGEE in the germline V gene. The length of the CDR3 is 13 residues. V lost 4 bases and J lost 5, with 11 bases in between. The CDR3 bases are TGTGCCAGCAGCACGAACTTAGGAGATACGCAGTATTTT. It specifies CASSTNLGDTQYF.

The rearrangement links TRBV28 to TRBJ2-7; D perhaps matches TRBD1 (6 bases). Per the germline V gene, CDR1 is MDHEN and CDR2 is SYDVKM. This CDR3 region has 13 residues. Trimming removed 6 bases at V and 5 bases at J, with 14 bases between. This CDR3 reads CASRRPTGNEQYF. CDR3 bases: TGTGCCAGCAGAAGACCAACAGGGAACGAGCAGTACTTC.

The genes are TRBV28 and TRBJ1-2; D remains ambiguous. The germline V gene encodes CDR1 MDHEN and CDR2 SYDVKM. The CDR3 has 13 residues. The ends were cut back, 6 bases at V and 4 bases at J, with 12 bases in the middle. The CDR3 DNA reads as TGTGCCAGCAGCGCGCGCGTGGGCTATGGCTACACCTTC. This sequence encodes CASSARVGYGYTF.

This chain joins TRBV14 and TRBJ1-6, with D unclear. The CDR3 is 17 residues long. Germline-derived CDR1 and CDR2 are SGHDN and FVKESK. V was pared by 0 bases and J by 0 bases, with 9 bases between. CDR3 sequence (DNA): TGTGCCAGCAGCCAAGATTGGGCGAGCTCCTATAATTCACCCCTCCACTTT. Its protein is CASSQDWASSYNSPLHF.

This chain links TRBV5-1 with TRBJ2-5; D might be TRBD2 (5 bases). This CDR3 spans 13 amino acids. Germline V gene sequence: CDR1 SGHRS, CDR2 YFSETQ. V lost 0 bases, J lost 6 bases, and 9 bases lay in between. The CDR3 DNA follows: TGCGCCAGCAGCTTGGCCGGGGAACAGACCCAGTACTTC. This codes for CASSLAGEQTQYF.

This sequence joins TRBV5-8 and TRBJ2-7; D is ambiguous. The CDR3 runs 15 residues. V was pared by 1 base and J by 0 bases, with 11 bases between. Germline CDR1 and CDR2: SGHTS and YDEGEE. CDR3 DNA sequence: TGTGCCAGCAGCTTGCGGTTCCGGGCCTCCTACGAGCAGTACTTC. Translation gives CASSLRFRASYEQYF.

The chain joins TRBV2 to TRBJ1-2; tentative D call: TRBD1 (6 bases). CDR1 is SNHLY and CDR2 is FYNNEI in the germline V gene. The CDR3 has 13 residues. The V end lost 5 bases, the J end lost 2 bases, and 9 bases lay between the germline ends. The CDR3: CASSWGANYGYTF. The CDR3 region has the DNA TGTGCCAGCAGTTGGGGGGCAAACTATGGCTACACCTTC.

The chain is built from TRBV5-1 and TRBJ2-1; tentative D call: TRBD1 (6 bases). Trimming took off 6 bases at V and 5 bases at J, with 18 bases between the two ends. The germline V gene encodes CDR1 SGHRS and CDR2 YFSETQ. The CDR3 has 15 amino acids. The CDR3 here is CASNPRGFQDNEQFF. CDR3 nucleotides: TGCGCCAGCAACCCTAGGGGGTTTCAGGACAATGAGCAGTTCTTC.

This clone was detected only once. This rearrangement joins TRBV5-4 to TRBJ2-3, with D unclear. The CDR3 has 15 amino acids. With 5 bases removed from V and 3 bases from J, the gap between germline ends came to 16 bases. Looked up from germline, CDR1 is SGHNT and CDR2 is YYREEE (reference sequence). This chain's CDR3 is CASRPTRAGTDTQYF. The DNA for the CDR3 is TGTGCCAGCAGGCCGACTCGGGCCGGAACAGATACGCAGTATTTT.

V is TRBV11-2 and J is TRBJ2-5; D is undetermined. CDR1 and CDR2 from the germline V gene are SGHAT and FQNNGV. The CDR3 is 12 residues long. V was clipped by 1 base and J by 4 bases, with 4 bases between them. In nucleotides, the CDR3 is TGTGCCAGCAGCTTAGTCAGAGAGACCCAGTACTTC. Amino acids: CASSLVRETQYF.

The table lists this clone with a few counts. The rearrangement joins TRBV30 to TRBJ1-6; perhaps TRBD1 as D (5 bases). Trimming took off 4 bases at V and 7 bases at J, with 14 bases between the two ends. CDR1 GTSNPN and CDR2 SVGIG come from the germline V gene (reference sequence). The CDR3 consists of 14 residues. The CDR3 DNA sequence: TGTGCCTGGAAATCGTGGGAGGGGAATTCACCCCTCCACTTT. Translation gives CAWKSWEGNSPLHF.